The entry below gives a single T cell receptor (beta chain) sequence along with its context. Antigen: not known. This sample was included in a study of vaccination and CD4 T cells after COVID-19. At the level of the study: Nasal swab PCR identified SARS-CoV-2 in the convalescent patients, of whom roughly nine were mild and one severe. Study-level points and caveats: Recorded median SARS-CoV-2-reactive clonotype numbers increased from around 21 to 38 without reaching significance.

The CDR3 is 16 residues long. The germline V gene has CDR1 LNHDA and CDR2 SQIVND (reference sequence). Trimming stripped 1 base from V and 4 bases from J, with 14 bases between. Described treatment: approximately nine-day PBMC culture with coronavirus spike peptide pools or control peptides (ViraFEST assay). The Oncomine TCR Beta short-read assay was applied to DNA of cultured CD4+ T cells. From the PCR reads, TCRdb called clonotypes with MiXCR, one entry per CDR3 protein. The repertoire holds about 10,000 distinct CDR3 sequences, with 65% to 75% as singletons. The sample comprised CD4+ T cells from blood, cultured in vitro. The clonotype originates from a human donor who had recovered from COVID-19. The chain employs TRBV19 and TRBJ1-5; D possibly corresponds to TRBD1 (6 bases). The CDR3 is CASSIGLRGGNQPQHF. CDR3 nucleotide sequence: TGTGCCAGTAGTATAGGATTAAGGGGGGGAAATCAGCCCCAGCATTTT.